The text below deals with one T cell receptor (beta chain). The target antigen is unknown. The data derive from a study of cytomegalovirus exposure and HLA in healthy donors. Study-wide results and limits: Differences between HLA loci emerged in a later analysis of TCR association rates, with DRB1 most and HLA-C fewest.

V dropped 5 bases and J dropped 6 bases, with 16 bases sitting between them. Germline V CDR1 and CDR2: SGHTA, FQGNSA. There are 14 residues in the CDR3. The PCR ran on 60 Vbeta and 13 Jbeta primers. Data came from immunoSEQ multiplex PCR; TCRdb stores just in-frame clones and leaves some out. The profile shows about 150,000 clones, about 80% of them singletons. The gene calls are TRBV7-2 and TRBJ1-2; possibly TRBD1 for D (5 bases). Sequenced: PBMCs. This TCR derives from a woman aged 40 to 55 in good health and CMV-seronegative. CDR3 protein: CASSPSGEWNGYTF. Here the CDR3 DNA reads TGTGCCAGCAGCCCTTCGGGGGAATGGAATGGCTACACCTTC.